What follows describes a single T cell receptor beta chain. No antigen is known for it. This sample is drawn from a study of cytomegalovirus exposure and HLA in healthy donors. Study-level background: Per a later analysis, the approximately 690 first-cohort and 120 validation repertoires shared one platform.

The germline CDR1 and CDR2 sequences are MNHNS and SASEGT. The CDR3 loop spans 13 amino acids. V was shortened by 0 bases and J by 8 bases, with 10 bases between the two germline ends. Study findings and constraints: According to the study, around 150 TCR beta chains were cytomegalovirus-associated. Rare TCR sequences dominated, though some public TCRs recurred in many donors.

The repertoire was sequenced with immunoSEQ multiplex PCR; TCRdb's copy has only in-frame clones and lacks some. The sample comprises around 70,000 clones, 85% to 95% of which are singletons, and 3.3% rests with the top ten. The chain has TRBV6-1 and TRBJ1-2; unclear D gene. Material for sequencing was PBMCs. The TCR was taken from a man aged 18 to 30 in good health and CMV-seronegative. The CDR3 sequence: CASSEARSRGYTF. DNA for the CDR3: TGTGCCAGCAGTGAAGCGAGGTCGCGCGGCTACACCTTC.